This TCR beta chain was recorded in a study of blood T cell repertoires in COVID-19. Patients of the Seattle cohort, enrolled during active infection, were followed longitudinally. Some clones are missing from TCRdb's copy, which holds only in-frame ones; the method was immunoSEQ multiplex PCR. The sample shows nearly 70,000 clones, about 91% of them seen only once. V lost 1 base to trimming and J lost 6 bases, with 17 bases between them. Germline V gene data show CDR1 as SNHLY and CDR2 as FYNNEI. The CDR3 totals 16 residues. V and J are TRBV2 and TRBJ2-3; TRBD1 is a possible D gene (7 bases). The TCR comes from a man aged 35-49 years with COVID-19, enrolled during active disease. The sequencing sample was made of peripheral blood. The chain's CDR3 is CASSEGQGLRGDTQYF. The CDR3 nucleotides read TGTGCCAGCAGTGAAGGACAGGGCCTCCGGGGGGATACGCAGTATTTT. Full variable domain (rest looked up from reference TRBV2 and TRBJ2-3): EPEVTQTPSHQVTQMGQEVILRCVPISNHLYFYWYRQILGQKVEFLVSFYNNEISEKSEIFDDQFSVERPDGSNFTLKIRSTKLEDSAMYFCASSEGQGLRGDTQYFGPGTRLTVL.